Reported below is one T cell receptor (beta chain). Its antigen target is currently unknown. Base qualities are missing; no much larger clone stands one base away. Library prep was done by the immunoSEQ multiplex PCR assay. Entries here come from immuneACCESS through TCRdb and include only in-frame sequences with V and J called. Some clones fail to appear in such tables; in the studies checked, an unresolved V gene covers under half of the shortfall, and the cause of the remainder is unknown. A total of around 100,000 clones appear in this sample, over 90% of them only once. Approximately 0.2% of the sample comes from the top ten. The data stem from a study of technical replicates of blood from several donors (dated by TCRdb to between 2016 and 2019). The CDR3 runs 14 residues from the cysteine to the phenylalanine. The CDR3 DNA has 42 bases and is translated from base 1. V gives up 5 bases and J gives up 4 bases, and the segment between their germline ends measures 11 bases. CDR1 SGHNT and CDR2 YENEEA are derived from the germline V gene.

The origin of this receptor is a human donor in good health. The chain couples TRBV11-3 to TRBJ1-4; the D gene cannot be named for sure. The sequenced sample was T cells isolated from PBMCs. Here is the DNA: TGTGCCAGCAGCGCGAGGGCCAATAATGAAAAACTGTTTTTT. Its protein is CASSARANNEKLFF.